What follows are 5 T cell receptor beta chains derived from one specimen sequenced in a study of T-cell reconstitution after alpha-beta-depleted transplantation in children (dated by TCRdb to the mid-2010s). The treatment or condition label, read with the paper, signifies: allogeneic hematopoietic cell transplantation with graft depleted of TCRalphabeta T cells and CD19 B cells. The receptor library was made with PCR. The instrument given in TCRdb is Illumina HiSeq 2500. Molecular barcoding was employed in the preparation of TCR libraries, with unique molecular identifiers being used to normalize TCRbeta repertoire quantification. The public reads were reprocessed in TCRdb via fastp at Q25 and MiXCR, keeping in-frame beta chains. Rows with one shared CDR3 protein collapse into an entry with the most common genes and DNA. The table for this sample lists approximately 500,000 distinct CDR3 sequences; 10% to 13% of them were counted only once. The ten biggest clones cover 2% of the sample.

The material was PBMCs, obtained before TCRalphabeta/CD19-depleted stem cell transplant. Receptor source: a child aged 2-15 years with inherited bone marrow failure, due to receive a stem cell transplant.

This clonotype was counted at least ten times. The rearrangement joins TRBV6-5 to TRBJ1-5, with D possibly matching TRBD1 (6 bases). Trimming took off 6 bases at V and 2 bases at J, with 14 bases between the two ends. Germline V gives CDR1 MNHEY, CDR2 SVGAGI. The CDR3 is made up of 15 amino acids. CDR3 residues: CASSQDSWRNQPQHF. CDR3 coding DNA: TGTGCCAGCAGCCAGGACAGCTGGCGCAATCAGCCCCAGCATTTT.

This clonotype appeared many times. The rearrangement joins TRBV12-3 or TRBV12-4 to TRBJ2-3; D is possibly TRBD1 (6 bases). V gave up 6 bases and J gave up 1 base, with 14 bases separating them. The CDR3 is made up of 15 amino acids. The CDR3 nucleotides are TGTGCCAGCAGCGGGGACACGGGGCGCACAGATACGCAGTATTTT. Protein: CASSGDTGRTDTQYF.

This clonotype occurred many times. This sequence joins TRBV10-1 and TRBJ1-2, with 10 bases lining up with TRBD1. Germline V gives CDR1 WNHNN, CDR2 SYGVQD (reference sequence). The V gene end was trimmed by 5 bases and the J gene end by 7 bases; junction bases not matched to a gene: 13. The CDR3 loop spans 16 amino acids. The CDR3 region has the DNA TGCGCCAGCAGTAAAGAGACAGGGACAGGGGATTTTGGCTACACCTTC. Translating gives CASSKETGTGDFGYTF.

This clonotype has a handful of counts. V gene TRBV12-3 or TRBV12-4 combines with J gene TRBJ2-5, with a tentative D call TRBD1 (5 bases). V was cut by 3 bases and J by 5 bases, with 19 bases left in between. The CDR3 has 16 amino acids. CDR3 sequence: CASSLVQWGGWETQYF. DNA of the CDR3: TGTGCCAGCAGTTTGGTACAGTGGGGCGGATGGGAGACCCAGTACTTC.

This clonotype was seen ten or more times. The chain carries TRBV20-1 and TRBJ2-1; unclear D gene. Germline CDR1 and CDR2: DFQATT and SNEGSKA (reference sequence). There are 16 residues in the CDR3. V was cut by 2 bases and J by 7 bases, with 21 bases left in between. The CDR3 coding sequence is TGCAGTGCTAGATCGGCTGAGGACCAAAGGTTTAATGAGCAGTTCTTC. Translated, it gives CSARSAEDQRFNEQFF.